This T cell receptor (beta chain) derives from a study of blood T cells in healthy people across ages. With a J-beta primer mix and a sample-barcoded 5' primer, a second PCR ran roughly 6 to 11 cycles. TCRdb itself ran the 5' RACE reads through MiXCR, one entry per CDR3 protein. The top ten clones hold 3.6% of a sample with 600,000 to 800,000 distinct CDR3 sequences, over 20% of them seen once. Germline CDR1 SGHTA, CDR2 FQGNSA. V was clipped by 0 bases and J by 2 bases, with 8 bases between them. The CDR3 covers 15 residues. This clonotype was seen more than once but under ten times. The rearrangement joins TRBV7-2 to TRBJ2-1; D ambiguous. The receptor was derived from a man between 65 and 85 years old in good health. Sequenced: blood. The DNA of the CDR3 is TGTGCCAGCAGCTTAGCGGGTCCCACCTACAATGAGCAGTTCTTC. Its translation is CASSLAGPTYNEQFF. Full variable domain (remainder filled in from reference TRBV7-2 and TRBJ2-1): GAGVSQSPSNKVTEKGKDVELRCDPISGHTALYWYRQSLGQGLEFLIYFQGNSAPDKSGLPSDRFSAERTGGSVSTLTIQRTQQEDSAVYLCASSLAGPTYNEQFFGPGTRLTVL.